This T cell receptor (beta chain) was identified during a study of multiple sclerosis patients with progressive multifocal leukoencephalopathy (dated by TCRdb to about 2019). In terms of the full investigation: The study examined peripheral T and B cells of MS patients who developed PML (4 under natalizumab, 1 after alemtuzumab) and treated patients who did not. Longitudinal follow-up was performed in two natalizumab-treated patients who later developed PML, from before therapy through 6 and 12 months to PML onset. The goal of the study was to detect any JC virus-specific or public T-cell expansions that arose at the time of PML onset. General study outcomes and caveats: When PML developed, neither common TRBV or TRBJ gene usage nor preferential TRBV-TRBJ pairings were detected. Only PML patients had TRB clones above 0.5% frequency, but the clones expanded at PML onset were already present before and during natalizumab therapy. Because of the small, descriptive cohort, whether findings reflect JC virus infection or general immunocompromise remained unclear. Analysis was restricted to peripheral blood, although for natalizumab-associated PML, cerebrospinal fluid or brain lymphocytes might be more informative. Most PML patients had lower normalized Shannon entropy, suggesting less diverse TRB repertoires, while values in the natalizumab-treated controls sat near 1.

Amplification of TRB CDR3 regions from genomic DNA was performed at survey-level depth using the immunoSEQ two-step multiplex PCR. Each PCR was spiked with synthetic inline TR CDR3 controls spanning all V-J pairings to estimate template counts and remove amplification bias. Reads went through processing to reduce amplification and sequencing bias, and quantification was done against synthetic TR CDR3 analogs. The paper's data handling went like this. In ImmunoSEQ Analyzer, raw data were processed so that out-of-frame sequences and CDR3s with stop codons were removed, with gene names following IMGT nomenclature. Repertoire diversity was summarized as normalized Shannon entropy, defined as 1 minus Pielou's evenness. TRB sequences were treated as identical only when sharing V gene, J gene and CDR3. Public PML clonotypes were CDR3s found in two or more PML-onset samples but not found earlier, in controls, or in public databases. Position-by-position CDR3 amino acid composition was analyzed in Skylign with the observed count method. What TCRdb holds here is the immuneACCESS table cut down to in-frame rearrangements. Part of the clones is not present; checked against another copy, under half of the missing clones reflect an unresolved V gene, and the others are unexplained. V and J calls and clone size are given by that table; D and trimming were obtained from the DNA. The sample has tens of thousands of clones on record, approximately 85% of them singletons. The ten biggest clones cover roughly an eighth of the sample.

The sample's time point label, decoded: time of PML onset. The treatment or condition label on this specimen signifies: on natalizumab therapy at sampling. PML diagnosis was based on clinical and MRI findings and was confirmed by detection of JC virus DNA in cerebrospinal fluid. In the natalizumab-treated patients, PML developed after between roughly 15 and 60 months of natalizumab therapy. All listed patients had previously received interferon beta, and all PML patients were female. T3 blood samples were collected at the time of PML onset. Ficoll-Hypaque density gradient centrifugation was used to isolate peripheral blood mononuclear cells. Trimming at the junction amounts to 4 bases on V and 7 bases on J, and the germline ends lie 17 bases apart. CDR1 and CDR2 are read off the germline V gene as SGHRS and YFSETQ. There are 15 amino acids in the CDR3, from cysteine to phenylalanine inclusive. CDR3 DNA is the only sequence kept; it has 45 bases, read in frame from the first base.

On this clone itself: Its antigen remains undetermined. The record has no base qualities; no much larger clone is one base away.

The sequence came from a woman aged 25 to 39 with progressive multifocal leukoencephalopathy. Here the sequenced sample was PBMCs, taken from a patient treated with natalizumab. Here the chain combines TRBV5-1 and TRBJ1-4; the D gene is perhaps TRBD1, from 6 matching bases. The DNA sequence is given as TGCGCCAGCAGCCCACTTGGGGGGCAGGGTGAAAAACTGTTTTTT. This encodes CASSPLGGQGEKLFF.